Listed below are T cell receptor beta chains from one sample, sequenced in a study of cytomegalovirus exposure and HLA in healthy donors. Some clones are missing from TCRdb's copy, which holds only in-frame ones; the method was immunoSEQ multiplex PCR. Here the sample spans approximately 170,000 clones, just over 70% being singletons. The sample comprised PBMCs. The receptor source for this set is a man between 18 and 29 years old in good health and CMV-seropositive. The CDR3 runs from the conserved cysteine through the conserved F or W. D genes are given only for firm matches.

d_call: TRBD1; v_call: TRBV5-4; j_call: TRBJ1-6; cdr3_aa: CASSLGGRGFSPLHF
d_call: .; v_call: TRBV15; j_call: TRBJ2-2; cdr3_aa: CATSNDRTNTGELFF
d_call: .; v_call: TRBV28; j_call: TRBJ1-1; cdr3_aa: CASSFPDTTEAFF
d_call: TRBD2; v_call: TRBV7-9; j_call: TRBJ2-2; cdr3_aa: CASSPGLADANTGELFF
d_call: .; v_call: TRBV10-3; j_call: TRBJ1-5; cdr3_aa: CAISPQGYSNQPQHF
d_call: .; v_call: TRBV5-1; j_call: TRBJ1-1; cdr3_aa: CASSLGAETEAFF
d_call: TRBD2; v_call: TRBV6-5; j_call: TRBJ2-1; cdr3_aa: CASSLVAGGPNEQFF
d_call: TRBD1; v_call: TRBV5-6; j_call: TRBJ1-2; cdr3_aa: CASSPQGANYGYTF
d_call: TRBD1; v_call: TRBV30; j_call: TRBJ1-2; cdr3_aa: CAWARTGDYGYTF
d_call: TRBD1; v_call: TRBV19; j_call: TRBJ1-1; cdr3_aa: CASEGDRDTEAFF
d_call: .; v_call: TRBV5-6; j_call: TRBJ1-5; cdr3_aa: CASSPRGGGGLDSNQPQHF
d_call: TRBD1; v_call: TRBV5-1; j_call: TRBJ1-2; cdr3_aa: CASRYRQGTNGYTF
d_call: TRBD2; v_call: TRBV5-1; j_call: TRBJ2-3; cdr3_aa: CASSSAQAGAYTDTQYF
d_call: TRBD2; v_call: TRBV4-1; j_call: TRBJ2-3; cdr3_aa: CASSPTTSGRVDTQYF
d_call: .; v_call: TRBV28; j_call: TRBJ2-1; cdr3_aa: CASRTGHFSSYNEQFF
d_call: .; v_call: TRBV30; j_call: TRBJ1-1; cdr3_aa: CAWSFGGTEAFF
d_call: .; v_call: TRBV11-1; j_call: TRBJ1-1; cdr3_aa: CASTSGFRAEAFF
d_call: TRBD1; v_call: TRBV19; j_call: TRBJ1-2; cdr3_aa: CASSTTGVGYGYTF
d_call: .; v_call: TRBV2; j_call: TRBJ1-1; cdr3_aa: CASKWEGAEAFF
d_call: TRBD1; v_call: TRBV5-6; j_call: TRBJ1-2; cdr3_aa: CASSVGTGGDGYTF
d_call: TRBD2; v_call: TRBV30; j_call: TRBJ2-3; cdr3_aa: CAWSVTSGGSTDTQYF
d_call: .; v_call: TRBV28; j_call: TRBJ1-5; cdr3_aa: CASRLVGEDQPQHF
d_call: .; v_call: TRBV7-9; j_call: TRBJ2-5; cdr3_aa: CASSLGGDETQYF
d_call: .; v_call: TRBV11-3; j_call: TRBJ2-2; cdr3_aa: CASRGHYLMGNTGELFF
d_call: .; v_call: TRBV5-6; j_call: TRBJ1-3; cdr3_aa: CASSIGQLGNTIYF
d_call: TRBD1; v_call: TRBV14; j_call: TRBJ1-4; cdr3_aa: CASSRGQDNEKLFF
d_call: TRBD2; v_call: TRBV2; j_call: TRBJ2-5; cdr3_aa: CASAGLAWETQYF
d_call: .; v_call: TRBV29-1; j_call: TRBJ1-1; cdr3_aa: CSVEGGADTEAFF
d_call: .; v_call: TRBV30; j_call: TRBJ2-2; cdr3_aa: CAGKVGELANTGELFF
d_call: TRBD1; v_call: TRBV27; j_call: TRBJ1-1; cdr3_aa: CANLHPSDRGNTEAFF
d_call: .; v_call: TRBV27; j_call: TRBJ2-5; cdr3_aa: CASSLEGTGPLGGETQYF
d_call: .; v_call: TRBV7-2; j_call: TRBJ1-2; cdr3_aa: CASSLSQVLGGYTF
d_call: .; v_call: TRBV7-2; j_call: TRBJ2-1; cdr3_aa: CASSKTGGEQFF
d_call: .; v_call: TRBV5-4; j_call: TRBJ2-1; cdr3_aa: CASSLGPDSSYNEQFF
d_call: TRBD1; v_call: TRBV28; j_call: TRBJ1-6; cdr3_aa: CASTLGDSSYNSPLHF
d_call: .; v_call: TRBV4-2; j_call: TRBJ1-1; cdr3_aa: CASSQDTDTEAFF
d_call: .; v_call: TRBV14; j_call: TRBJ2-2; cdr3_aa: CASSHLPGARSHTGELFF
d_call: .; v_call: TRBV2; j_call: TRBJ2-5; cdr3_aa: CASRKNREETQYF
d_call: TRBD1; v_call: TRBV5-1; j_call: TRBJ2-2; cdr3_aa: CASSPARTGSTGELFF
d_call: TRBD1; v_call: TRBV5-4; j_call: TRBJ1-1; cdr3_aa: CASSLPDRVGPEAFF
d_call: .; v_call: TRBV6-5; j_call: TRBJ1-2; cdr3_aa: CASAAAPNYGYAF
d_call: .; v_call: TRBV19; j_call: TRBJ2-1; cdr3_aa: CASSMRDGSYNEQFF
d_call: TRBD1; v_call: TRBV2; j_call: TRBJ1-4; cdr3_aa: CASSDGRTGGGEKLFF
d_call: .; v_call: TRBV4-1; j_call: TRBJ1-2; cdr3_aa: CASSQGGGGYTF
d_call: TRBD2; v_call: TRBV4-1; j_call: TRBJ2-1; cdr3_aa: CASSPYSGSSYPGSYNEQFF
d_call: .; v_call: TRBV5-3; j_call: TRBJ2-4; cdr3_aa: CARGAKGGIQYF
d_call: .; v_call: TRBV30; j_call: TRBJ2-5; cdr3_aa: CAWSPREETQYF
d_call: .; v_call: TRBV11-1; j_call: TRBJ2-1; cdr3_aa: CASSLDLISYNEQFF
d_call: .; v_call: TRBV5-8; j_call: TRBJ2-1; cdr3_aa: CASRDSQTYNEQFF
d_call: TRBD1; v_call: TRBV4-1; j_call: TRBJ1-4; cdr3_aa: CASSSDRGGWEKLFF
d_call: .; v_call: TRBV27; j_call: TRBJ2-2; cdr3_aa: CASTQRLLTGELFF
d_call: TRBD1; v_call: TRBV6-5; j_call: TRBJ1-1; cdr3_aa: CASSFGQGREAFF